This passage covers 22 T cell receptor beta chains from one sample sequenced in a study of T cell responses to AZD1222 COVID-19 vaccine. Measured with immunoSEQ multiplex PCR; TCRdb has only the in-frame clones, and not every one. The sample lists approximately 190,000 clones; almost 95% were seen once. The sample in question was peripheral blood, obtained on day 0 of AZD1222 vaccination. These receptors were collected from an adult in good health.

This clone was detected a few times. The CDR3 DNA is TGTGCCAGCAGCCAGCAGGGCCACGAGCAGTACTTC. It specifies CASSQQGHEQYF. The chain carries TRBV3-1 (or the pseudogene TRBV3-2) and TRBJ2-7, with D perhaps matching TRBD1 (5 bases). Germline lookup yields CDR1 LGHDT and CDR2 YNNKEL (reference sequence). V was shortened by 3 bases and J by 5 bases, with 8 bases between the two germline ends. The CDR3 consists of 12 residues.

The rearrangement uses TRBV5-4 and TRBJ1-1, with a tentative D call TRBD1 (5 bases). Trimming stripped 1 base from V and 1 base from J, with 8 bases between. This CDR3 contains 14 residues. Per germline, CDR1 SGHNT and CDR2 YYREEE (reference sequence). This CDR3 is CASSLRGANTEAFF. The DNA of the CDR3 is TGTGCCAGCAGCTTGCGCGGGGCGAACACTGAAGCTTTCTTT.

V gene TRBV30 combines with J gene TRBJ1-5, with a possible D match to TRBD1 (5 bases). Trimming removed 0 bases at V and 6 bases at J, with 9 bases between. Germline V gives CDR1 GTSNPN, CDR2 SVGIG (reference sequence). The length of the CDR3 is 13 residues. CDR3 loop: CAWSVRGVQPQHF. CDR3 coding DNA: TGTGCCTGGAGTGTACGGGGGGTTCAGCCCCAGCATTTT.

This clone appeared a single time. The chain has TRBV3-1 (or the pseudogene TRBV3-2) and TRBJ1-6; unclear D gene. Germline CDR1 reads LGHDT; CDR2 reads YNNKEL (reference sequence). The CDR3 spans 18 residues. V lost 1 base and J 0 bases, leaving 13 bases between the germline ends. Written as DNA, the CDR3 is TGTGCCAGCAGCCAAGTTTCGTGGGATAGCTCCTATAATTCACCCCTCCACTTT. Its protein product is CASSQVSWDSSYNSPLHF.

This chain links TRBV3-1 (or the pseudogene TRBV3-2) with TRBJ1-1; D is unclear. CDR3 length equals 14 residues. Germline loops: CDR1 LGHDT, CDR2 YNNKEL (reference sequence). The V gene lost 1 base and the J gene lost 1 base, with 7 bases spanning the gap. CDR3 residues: CASSQVFGNTEAFF. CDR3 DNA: TGTGCCAGCAGCCAAGTCTTCGGGAACACTGAAGCTTTCTTT.

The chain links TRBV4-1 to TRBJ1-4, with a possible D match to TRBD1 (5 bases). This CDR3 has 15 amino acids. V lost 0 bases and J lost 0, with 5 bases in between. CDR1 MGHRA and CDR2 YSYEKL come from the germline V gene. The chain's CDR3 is CASSQEGATNEKLFF. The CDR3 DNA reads TGCGCCAGCAGCCAAGAGGGGGCAACTAATGAAAAACTGTTTTTT.

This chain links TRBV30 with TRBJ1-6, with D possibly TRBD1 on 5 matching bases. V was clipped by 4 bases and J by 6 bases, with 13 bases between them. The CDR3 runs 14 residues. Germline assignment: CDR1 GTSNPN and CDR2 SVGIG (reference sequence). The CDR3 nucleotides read TGTGCCTGGATGCGGGGGAGTTTTAATTCACCCCTCCACTTT. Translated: CAWMRGSFNSPLHF.

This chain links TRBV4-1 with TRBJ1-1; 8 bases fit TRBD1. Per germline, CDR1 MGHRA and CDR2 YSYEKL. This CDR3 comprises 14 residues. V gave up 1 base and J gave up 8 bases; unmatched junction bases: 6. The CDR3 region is CASSQGSNRGEAFF. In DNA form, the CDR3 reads TGCGCCAGCAGCCAAGGTTCCAACAGGGGGGAAGCTTTCTTT.

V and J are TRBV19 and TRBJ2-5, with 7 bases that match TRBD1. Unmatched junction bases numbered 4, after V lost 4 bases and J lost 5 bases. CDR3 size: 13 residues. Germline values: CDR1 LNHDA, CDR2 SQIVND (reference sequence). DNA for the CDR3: TGTGCCAGTAGTAGGAACAGGGGTGAGACCCAGTACTTC. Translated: CASSRNRGETQYF.

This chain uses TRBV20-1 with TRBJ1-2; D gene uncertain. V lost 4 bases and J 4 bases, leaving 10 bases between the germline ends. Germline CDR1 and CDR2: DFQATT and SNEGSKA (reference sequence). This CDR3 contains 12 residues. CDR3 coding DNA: TGCAGTGCTACTGAGTTGAGCTATGGCTACACCTTC. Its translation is CSATELSYGYTF.

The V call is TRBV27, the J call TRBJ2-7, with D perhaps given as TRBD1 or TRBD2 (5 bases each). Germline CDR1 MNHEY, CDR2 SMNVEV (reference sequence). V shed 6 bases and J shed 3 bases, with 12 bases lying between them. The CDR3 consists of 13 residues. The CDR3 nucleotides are TGTGCCAGCAGACCGGGACCGAACTACGAGCAGTACTTC. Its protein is CASRPGPNYEQYF.

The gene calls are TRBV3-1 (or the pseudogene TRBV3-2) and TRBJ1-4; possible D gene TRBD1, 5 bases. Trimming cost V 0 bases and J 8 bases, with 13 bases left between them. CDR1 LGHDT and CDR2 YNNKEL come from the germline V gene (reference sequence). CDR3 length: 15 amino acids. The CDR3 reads CASSQEGGAREKLFF. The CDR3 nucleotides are TGTGCCAGCAGCCAAGAAGGCGGGGCAAGAGAAAAACTGTTTTTT.

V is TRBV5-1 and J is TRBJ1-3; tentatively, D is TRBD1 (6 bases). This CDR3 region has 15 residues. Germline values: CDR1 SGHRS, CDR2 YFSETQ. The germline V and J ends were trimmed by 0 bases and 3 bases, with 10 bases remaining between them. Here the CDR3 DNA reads TGCGCCAGCAGCTTGGAGGCAGGGGTTGGAAACACCATATATTTT. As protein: CASSLEAGVGNTIYF.

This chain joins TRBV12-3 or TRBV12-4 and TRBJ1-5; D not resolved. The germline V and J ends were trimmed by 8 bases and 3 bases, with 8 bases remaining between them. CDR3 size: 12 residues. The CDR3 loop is CASLGLNQPQHF. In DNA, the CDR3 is TGTGCCAGCTTAGGACTCAATCAGCCCCAGCATTTT.

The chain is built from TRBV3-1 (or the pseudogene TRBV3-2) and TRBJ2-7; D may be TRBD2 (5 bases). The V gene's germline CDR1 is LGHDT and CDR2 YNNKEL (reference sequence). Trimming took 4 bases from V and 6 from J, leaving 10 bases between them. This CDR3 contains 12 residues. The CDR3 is CASSPGRGEQYF. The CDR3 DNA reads TGTGCCAGCAGCCCGGGTCGGGGCGAGCAGTACTTC.

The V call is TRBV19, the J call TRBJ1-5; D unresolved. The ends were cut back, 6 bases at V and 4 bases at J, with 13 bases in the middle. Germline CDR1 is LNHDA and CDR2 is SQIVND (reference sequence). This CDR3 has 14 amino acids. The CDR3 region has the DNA TGTGCCAGTAGCCGTCCCGGGCTGAATCAGCCCCAGCATTTT. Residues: CASSRPGLNQPQHF.

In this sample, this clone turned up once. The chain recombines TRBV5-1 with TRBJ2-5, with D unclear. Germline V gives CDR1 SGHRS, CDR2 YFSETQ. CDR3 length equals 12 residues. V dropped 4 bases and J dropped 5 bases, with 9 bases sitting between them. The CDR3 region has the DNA TGCGCCAGCAGCCAAAGACCTGAGACCCAGTACTTC. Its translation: CASSQRPETQYF.

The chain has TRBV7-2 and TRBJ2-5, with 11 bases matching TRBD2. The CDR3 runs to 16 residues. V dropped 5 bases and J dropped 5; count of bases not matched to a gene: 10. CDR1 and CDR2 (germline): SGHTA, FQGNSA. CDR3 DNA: TGTGCCAGCAGCCCTACTAGCGGGGGCCCAGGGGAGACCCAGTACTTC. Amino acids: CASSPTSGGPGETQYF.

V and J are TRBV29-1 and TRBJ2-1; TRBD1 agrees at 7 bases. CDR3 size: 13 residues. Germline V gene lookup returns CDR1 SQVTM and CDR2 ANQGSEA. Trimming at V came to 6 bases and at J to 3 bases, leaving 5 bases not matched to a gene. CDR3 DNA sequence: TGCAGCGTCTCGGGACAGTACTACAATGAGCAGTTCTTC. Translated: CSVSGQYYNEQFF.

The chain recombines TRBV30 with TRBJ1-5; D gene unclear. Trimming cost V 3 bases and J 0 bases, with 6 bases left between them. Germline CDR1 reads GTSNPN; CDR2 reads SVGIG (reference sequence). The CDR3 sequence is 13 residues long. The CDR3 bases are TGTGCCTGGAGCAGGTATAGCAATCAGCCCCAGCATTTT. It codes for CAWSRYSNQPQHF.

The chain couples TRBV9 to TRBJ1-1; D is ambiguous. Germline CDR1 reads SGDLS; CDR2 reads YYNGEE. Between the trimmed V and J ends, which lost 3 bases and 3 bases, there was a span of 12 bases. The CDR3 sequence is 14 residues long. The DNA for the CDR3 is TGTGCCAGCAGCGGAACCAGTGTCGACACTGAAGCTTTCTTT. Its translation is CASSGTSVDTEAFF.

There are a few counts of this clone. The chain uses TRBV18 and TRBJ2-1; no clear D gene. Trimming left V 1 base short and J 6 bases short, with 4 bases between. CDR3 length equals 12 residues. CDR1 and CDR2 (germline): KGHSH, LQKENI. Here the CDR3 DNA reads TGTGCCAGCTCACCACAAGCCAATGAGCAGTTCTTC. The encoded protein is CASSPQANEQFF. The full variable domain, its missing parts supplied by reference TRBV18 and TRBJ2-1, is NAGVMQNPRHLVRRRGQEARLRCSPMKGHSHVYWYRQLPEEGLKFMVYLQKENIIDESGMPKERFSAEFPKEGPSILRIQQVVRGDSAAYFCASSPQANEQFFGPGTRLTVL.